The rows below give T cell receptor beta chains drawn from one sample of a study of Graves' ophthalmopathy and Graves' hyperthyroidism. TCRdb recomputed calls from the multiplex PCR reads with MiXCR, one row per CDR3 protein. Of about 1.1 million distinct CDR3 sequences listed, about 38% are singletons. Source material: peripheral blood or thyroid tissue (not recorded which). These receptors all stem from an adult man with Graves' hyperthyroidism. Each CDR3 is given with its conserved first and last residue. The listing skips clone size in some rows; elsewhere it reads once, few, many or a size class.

CASSAFLGVQETQYF	TRBV14	NA	TRBJ2-5
CAIRGTESGYQPQHF	TRBV10-3	NA	TRBJ1-5
CAISEGRQMNTEAFF	TRBV10-3	many	TRBJ1-1
CSVAGTGNSGNTIYF	TRBV29-1	many	TRBJ1-3
CASSSDRFSWNGELFF	TRBV7-2	NA	TRBJ2-2
CAISESGFNTEAFF	TRBV10-3	few	TRBJ1-1
CASSGLAGSSYEQYF	TRBV5-1	many	TRBJ2-7
CAWSRPETGQPQHF	TRBV30	NA	TRBJ1-5
CAISDYARQETQYF	TRBV10-3	many	TRBJ2-5
CASSARLAKREQYF	TRBV10-2	NA	TRBJ2-7
CASSGASGPYEQYF	TRBV7-9	NA	TRBJ2-7
CASREGQALGYEQYF	TRBV7-9	many	TRBJ2-7
CASSLERPLNKNEKLFF	TRBV7-9	many	TRBJ1-4
CASSPGGEISYEQYF	TRBV3-1	few	TRBJ2-7
CASSGEGSRADTEAFF	TRBV5-8	NA	TRBJ1-1
CASSLQRLQETQYF	TRBV7-9	NA	TRBJ2-5
CASSLWVGGQGRSGNTIYF	TRBV7-2	NA	TRBJ1-3
CASSDETGRAFF	TRBV12-3/TRBV12-4	many	TRBJ1-1
CSVAYRGTNTEAFF	TRBV29-1	many	TRBJ1-1
CASSLGPPENYGYTF	TRBV5-4	NA	TRBJ1-2
CASSLEGLRGHYGYTF	TRBV7-9	NA	TRBJ1-2
CASREAGANVLTF	TRBV7-9	many	TRBJ2-6
CASSLEGGISYNSPLHF	TRBV7-9	NA	TRBJ1-6
CASSLIANPNSPLHF	TRBV11-2	many	TRBJ1-6
CASSHNRGLSIQETQYF	TRBV9	NA	TRBJ2-5
CASSSRDRGVGYTF	TRBV12-3/TRBV12-4	many	TRBJ1-2
CASRRDPGQAYGYTF	TRBV7-2	many	TRBJ1-2
CASSSAGGEETQYF	TRBV25-1	NA	TRBJ2-5
CASSQDRLAGVETQYF	TRBV4-3	many	TRBJ2-5
CASSQESSSYEQYF	TRBV4-2	few	TRBJ2-7
CASSAVEGGNNSPLHF	TRBV2	many	TRBJ1-6
CASRPTGWNSPLHF	TRBV6-5	NA	TRBJ1-6
CASSYGYREIYEQYF	TRBV6-5	NA	TRBJ2-7
CASSEGARVGETQYF	TRBV11-2	few	TRBJ2-5
CSVGKFQETQYF	TRBV29-1	NA	TRBJ2-5
CASIALGDEQYF	TRBV2	few	TRBJ2-7
CSATTLAGAGEQFF	TRBV20-1	NA	TRBJ2-2
CASSLGPEHGNQPQHF	TRBV6-6	few	TRBJ1-5